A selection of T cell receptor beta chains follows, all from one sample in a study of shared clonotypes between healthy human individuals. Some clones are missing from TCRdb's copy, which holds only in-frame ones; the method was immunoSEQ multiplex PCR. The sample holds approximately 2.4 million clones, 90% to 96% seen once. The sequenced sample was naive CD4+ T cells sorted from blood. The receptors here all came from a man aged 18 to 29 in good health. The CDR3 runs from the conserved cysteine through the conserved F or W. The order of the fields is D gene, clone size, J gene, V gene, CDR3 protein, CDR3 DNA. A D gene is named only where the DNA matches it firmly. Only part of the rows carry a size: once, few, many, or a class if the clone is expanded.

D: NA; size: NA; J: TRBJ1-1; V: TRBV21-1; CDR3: CASSQATTFTEAFF; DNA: TGTGCCAGCAGTCAGGCGACAACGTTCACTGAAGCTTTCTTT
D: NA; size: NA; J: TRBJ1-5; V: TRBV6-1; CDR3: CASSELSYYQPQHF; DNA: TGTGCCAGCAGTGAGTTAAGCTATTATCAGCCCCAGCATTTT
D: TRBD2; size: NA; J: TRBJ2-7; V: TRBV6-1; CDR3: CASTLASGGTYEQYF; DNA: TGTGCCAGCACCCTGGCTAGCGGGGGGACCTACGAGCAGTACTTC
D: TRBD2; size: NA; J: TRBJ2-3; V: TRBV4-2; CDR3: CASSQEGSGGAIDTQYF; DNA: TGTGCCAGCAGCCAAGAGGGTAGCGGGGGGGCGATCGATACGCAGTATTTT
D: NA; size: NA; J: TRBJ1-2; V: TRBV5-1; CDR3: CASSLWGLDGYTF; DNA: TGCGCCAGCAGCTTGTGGGGGCTAGATGGCTACACCTTC
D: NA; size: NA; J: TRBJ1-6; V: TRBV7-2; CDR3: CASSFGQNDYSPLHF; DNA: TGTGCCAGCAGCTTTGGACAGAATGACTATTCACCCCTCCACTTT
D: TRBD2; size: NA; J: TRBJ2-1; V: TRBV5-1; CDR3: CASSLGLAGAAGGSYNEQFF; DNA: TGCGCCAGCAGCTTGGGGTTAGCGGGAGCCGCCGGTGGATCCTACAATGAGCAGTTCTTC
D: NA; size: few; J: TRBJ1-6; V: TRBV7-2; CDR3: CASSLALGSPLHF; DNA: TGTGCCAGCAGCTTAGCGTTGGGTTCACCCCTCCACTTT
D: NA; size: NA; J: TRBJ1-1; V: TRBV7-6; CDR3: CASSLAPGAMNTEAFF; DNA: TGTGCCAGCAGCTTAGCGCCTGGGGCCATGAACACTGAAGCTTTCTTT
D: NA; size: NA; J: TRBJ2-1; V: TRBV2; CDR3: CASSGGYSYNEQFF; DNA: TGTGCCAGCAGTGGGGGTTACTCCTACAATGAGCAGTTCTTC
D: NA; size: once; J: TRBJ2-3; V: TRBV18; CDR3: CASSPSAGTTQYF; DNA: TGTGCCAGCTCACCTTCGGCCGGAACAACGCAGTATTTT
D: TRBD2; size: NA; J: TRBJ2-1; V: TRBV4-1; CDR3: CASSQAALAGGPNEQFF; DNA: TGCGCCAGCAGCCAAGCCGCACTAGCGGGAGGGCCAAATGAGCAGTTCTTC
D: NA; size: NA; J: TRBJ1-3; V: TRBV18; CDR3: CASSAGVNLLSSGNTIYF; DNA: TGTGCCAGCTCGGCAGGGGTAAACCTTCTCAGCTCTGGAAACACCATATATTTT
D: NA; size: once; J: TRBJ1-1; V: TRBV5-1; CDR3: CASSPEGSFGAFF; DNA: TGCGCCAGCAGCCCGGAGGGCAGCTTCGGAGCTTTCTTT
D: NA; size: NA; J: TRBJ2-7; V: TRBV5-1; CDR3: CASSLVGVQGSEQYF; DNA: TGCGCCAGCAGCTTGGTGGGGGTCCAAGGCAGTGAGCAGTACTTC
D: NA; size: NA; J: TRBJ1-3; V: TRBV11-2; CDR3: CASSLVSGNTIYF; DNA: TGTGCCAGCAGCTTAGTCTCTGGAAACACCATATATTTT
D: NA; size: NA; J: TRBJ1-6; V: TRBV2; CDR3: CASRRSSSYNSPLHF; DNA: TGTGCCAGCAGAAGATCGAGCTCCTATAATTCACCCCTCCACTTT
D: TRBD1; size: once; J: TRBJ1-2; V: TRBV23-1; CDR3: CASSQSRDRVLYNYGYTF; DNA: TGCGCCAGCAGTCAATCTAGGGACAGGGTTTTGTACAACTATGGCTACACCTTC
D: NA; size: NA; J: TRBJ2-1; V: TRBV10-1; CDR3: CASRKICSYNEQFF; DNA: TGCGCCAGCAGGAAGATCTGCTCCTACAATGAGCAGTTCTTC
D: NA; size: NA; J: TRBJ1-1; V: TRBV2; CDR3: CASSLTVNTEAFF; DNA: TGTGCCAGCAGTCTGACGGTGAACACTGAAGCTTTCTTT
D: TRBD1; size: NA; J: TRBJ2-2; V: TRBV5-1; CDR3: CASSLGTGSGELFF; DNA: TGCGCCAGCAGCTTGGGGACAGGTTCAGGGGAGCTGTTTTTT
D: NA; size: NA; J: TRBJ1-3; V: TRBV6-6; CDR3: CASMGRGRSGNTIYF; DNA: TGTGCCAGCATGGGGCGGGGGCGTTCTGGAAACACCATATATTTT